The rows below give T cell receptor beta chains drawn from one sample of a study of blood T cell repertoires in COVID-19. Libraries were prepared by immunoSEQ multiplex PCR; TCRdb keeps only in-frame clonotypes and omits some of them. The table lists more than 55,000 clones, 79% of them singletons. The specimen sequenced was peripheral blood. The receptors stem from a human donor in a cohort sampled during active COVID-19. Both conserved end residues are part of each CDR3. The order of the fields is clone size, J gene, D gene, V gene, CDR3 protein, CDR3 DNA. The D gene is left open where the match is weak. Where a row states a size, it is once, few, many or the class of an expanded clone; other rows omit it.

>NA|TRBJ2-1|TRBD1|TRBV5-1
CASSLAGTGGSNEQFF
TGCGCCAGCAGCTTGGCCGGGACAGGAGGAAGCAATGAGCAGTTCTTC
>NA|TRBJ2-7|TRBD1|TRBV7-9
CASSLAPGQLYEQYF
TGTGCCAGCAGCTTAGCGCCGGGACAGCTCTACGAGCAGTACTTC
>few|TRBJ2-7|TRBD2|TRBV11-3
CASSGRGYEQYF
TGTGCCAGCAGCGGGAGGGGTTACGAGCAGTACTTC
>NA|TRBJ2-3|NA|TRBV27
CASRTRERADTQYF
TGTGCCAGCAGGACTAGGGAAAGGGCAGATACGCAGTATTTT
>NA|TRBJ2-5|NA|TRBV18
CASSPEGGQTQYF
TGTGCCAGCTCACCAGAAGGAGGTCAGACCCAGTACTTC
>NA|TRBJ1-2|NA|TRBV7-2
CASSLFRDSGYTF
TGTGCCAGCAGCTTATTCCGGGATTCCGGCTACACCTTC
>NA|TRBJ2-1|NA|TRBV7-9
CASSFGAGRRNEQFF
TGTGCCAGCAGCTTTGGAGCGGGCCGGAGAAATGAGCAGTTCTTC
>NA|TRBJ1-6|NA|TRBV3-1/TRBV3-2
CASSQVAWKPLHF
TGTGCCAGCAGCCAAGTAGCATGGAAACCCCTCCACTTT
>NA|TRBJ2-1|NA|TRBV7-2
CASSFRTRYNEQFF
TGTGCCAGCAGCTTTCGGACACGTTACAATGAGCAGTTCTTC
>NA|TRBJ1-2|NA|TRBV14
CASSPQGRSLYGYTF
TGTGCCAGCAGCCCCCAGGGTCGGTCCCTCTATGGCTACACCTTC
>NA|TRBJ1-1|TRBD1|TRBV25-1
CASSESWTGNTEAFF
TGTGCCAGCAGTGAATCGTGGACAGGAAACACTGAAGCTTTCTTT
>NA|TRBJ2-5|TRBD2|TRBV6-6
CASSWRLAGLQETQYF
TGTGCCAGCAGTTGGAGACTAGCGGGCCTCCAAGAGACCCAGTACTTC
>NA|TRBJ2-1|TRBD1|TRBV5-5
CASSLGQGAYNEQFF
TGTGCCAGCAGTCTTGGACAGGGGGCGTACAATGAGCAGTTCTTC
>NA|TRBJ2-1|NA|TRBV21-1
CASSKMGGRFEVEQFF
TGTGCCAGCAGCAAAATGGGCGGGAGGTTCGAGGTTGAGCAGTTCTTC
>NA|TRBJ2-7|TRBD1|TRBV27
CASSSRTGEQYF
TGTGCCAGCAGTTCCAGGACAGGCGAGCAGTACTTC